A single sample gave rise to the 18 T cell receptor beta chains below, sequenced in a study of cytomegalovirus exposure and HLA in healthy donors. PCR used 60 Vbeta primers and 13 Jbeta primers. The repertoire was sequenced with immunoSEQ multiplex PCR; TCRdb's copy has only in-frame clones and lacks some. The data hold 110,000 or so clones, with 60% to 85% observed a single time. The sample consisted of PBMCs. The receptors shown here come from a man aged 50 or older in good health and CMV-seropositive.

This chain links TRBV19 with TRBJ1-3, with D possibly matching TRBD1 (6 bases). The V and J ends lost 9 bases and 2 bases respectively, with 8 bases between them. Germline assignment: CDR1 LNHDA and CDR2 SQIVND (reference sequence). CDR3 length: 12 residues. CDR3 in DNA: TGTGCCAGCAGGGGCACTGGAAACACCATATATTTT. Translated: CASRGTGNTIYF.

The CDR3 bases are TGTGCCAGCAGTTACTCCCTCGGGGGGGTCGAAGCTTTCTTT. Translated, it gives CASSYSLGGVEAFF. V gene TRBV6-6 combines with J gene TRBJ1-1; D is perhaps TRBD1 (5 bases). Per germline, CDR1 MNHNY and CDR2 SVGAGI (reference sequence). Between the trimmed V and J ends, which lost 0 bases and 8 bases, there was a span of 13 bases. This CDR3 has 14 residues.

The chain uses TRBV5-1 and TRBJ1-2; D unclear. CDR1 is SGHRS and CDR2 is YFSETQ in the germline V gene. The CDR3 spans 14 residues. V lost 3 bases, J lost 4 bases, and 13 bases lay in between. The CDR3, as DNA: TGCGCCAGCAGCTCCGGAACAGCCAGCTATGGCTACACCTTC. It translates to CASSSGTASYGYTF.

The chain combines TRBV7-9 with TRBJ1-2; D may be TRBD1 (5 bases). The CDR3 is made up of 13 amino acids. V was pared by 4 bases and J by 4 bases, with 10 bases between. CDR1 and CDR2 from the germline V gene are SEHNR and FQNEAQ (reference sequence). Here the CDR3 DNA reads TGTGCCAGCAGCTCGACAGAAATCTATGGCTACACCTTC. Protein sequence: CASSSTEIYGYTF.

This sequence joins TRBV19 and TRBJ2-7, with 7 bases that match TRBD1. Trimming at V came to 4 bases and at J to 2 bases, leaving 11 bases not matched to a gene. Germline CDR1 is LNHDA and CDR2 is SQIVND (reference sequence). The CDR3 loop spans 16 amino acids. Here the CDR3 reads CASSRSRQGGPYEQYF. CDR3 nucleotides: TGTGCCAGTAGTAGGAGTCGACAGGGTGGCCCCTACGAGCAGTACTTC.

This clone was observed a single time. The gene calls are TRBV9 and TRBJ1-4; no definite D call. Between the trimmed V and J ends, which lost 4 bases and 7 bases, there was a span of 17 bases. The CDR3 consists of 15 residues. Germline CDR1 and CDR2: SGDLS and YYNGEE. The CDR3 sequence: CASSPDGATGEKLFF. The DNA of the CDR3 is TGTGCCAGCAGCCCCGATGGAGCAACGGGTGAAAAACTGTTTTTT.

V usage is TRBV28 and J usage is TRBJ1-1, with no clear D. The ends were cut back, 1 base at V and 7 bases at J, with 4 bases in the middle. Germline loops: CDR1 MDHEN, CDR2 SYDVKM. The CDR3 runs to 11 residues. For the CDR3, the DNA is TGTGCCAGCAGTTTATCAGATGAAGCTTTCTTT. This sequence encodes CASSLSDEAFF.

The V and J genes are TRBV19 and TRBJ2-1, with TRBD1 matching over 9 bases. The CDR3 runs to 16 residues. V was pared by 4 bases and J by 1 base, with 5 bases of the junction left unmatched. The germline gives CDR1 LNHDA, CDR2 SQIVND (reference sequence). CDR3 sequence: CASSTKGTGSYNEQFF. The CDR3 bases are TGTGCCAGTAGTACTAAGGGGACAGGGTCCTACAATGAGCAGTTCTTC.

The chain recombines TRBV7-9 with TRBJ2-3; D possibly corresponds to TRBD1 (5 bases). V was shortened by 1 base and J by 2 bases, with 10 bases between the two germline ends. There are 15 residues in the CDR3. Germline lookup yields CDR1 SEHNR and CDR2 FQNEAQ (reference sequence). Written as DNA, the CDR3 is TGTGCCAGCAGCTTAGTGGACACCTCCACAGATACGCAGTATTTT. This codes for CASSLVDTSTDTQYF.

As DNA, the CDR3 is TGCAGCGTTGAAGATCCCGCGGCGGGGCAGCCCCAGCATTTT. This translates into CSVEDPAAGQPQHF. The chain employs TRBV29-1 and TRBJ1-5, with D unclear. Germline CDR1 SQVTM, CDR2 ANQGSEA. V lost 0 bases and J lost 7, with 13 bases in between. The CDR3 extends over 14 amino acids.

The CDR3 loop is CASSSSGTQRDTQYF. CDR3 bases: TGTGCCAGTAGTTCTAGCGGCACACAGAGGGATACGCAGTATTTT. The chain uses TRBV19 and TRBJ2-3, with 7 bases fitting TRBD2. Unmatched junction bases numbered 11, after V lost 5 bases and J lost 6 bases. This CDR3 contains 15 residues. Germline CDR1 LNHDA, CDR2 SQIVND (reference sequence).

The CDR3 nucleotides are TGTGCCAGCAGCCAAGAGCGGGCGGAAGCTAACTATGGCTACACCTTC. Translated: CASSQERAEANYGYTF. The V call is TRBV4-2, the J call TRBJ1-2; D ambiguous. There are 16 residues in the CDR3. Trimming stripped 0 bases from V and 0 bases from J, with 11 bases between. Germline lookup yields CDR1 LGHNA and CDR2 YNFKEQ.

The rearrangement uses TRBV6-6 and TRBJ1-5; TRBD1 might be the D (5 bases). Trimming removed 7 bases at V and 0 bases at J, with 10 bases between. The CDR3 runs to 14 residues. In germline, CDR1 is MNHNY, CDR2 SVGAGI (reference sequence). CDR3 DNA sequence: TGTGCCAGCACGCCACAGGATAGCAATCAGCCCCAGCATTTT. Its protein product is CASTPQDSNQPQHF.

This chain connects TRBV7-9 to TRBJ1-6, with a weak D call TRBD1 (6 bases). The CDR3 runs to 16 residues. CDR1 is SEHNR, CDR2 FQNEAQ, per germline (reference sequence). The V end was cut by 5 bases, the J end by 9 bases, with 20 bases between. CDR3 in amino acids: CASSLGVGAGISPLHF. The CDR3 nucleotides read TGTGCCAGCAGCCTAGGGGTGGGGGCGGGTATTTCACCCCTCCACTTT.

The chain is built from TRBV14 and TRBJ1-2; D is uncertain. The CDR3 totals 12 residues. CDR1 and CDR2 from the germline V gene are SGHDN and FVKESK. The V end lost 5 bases, the J end lost 4 bases, and 8 bases lay between the germline ends. The CDR3 loop is CASSEQSYGYTF. The DNA for the CDR3 is TGTGCCAGCAGCGAACAGAGCTATGGCTACACCTTC.

This sequence joins TRBV28 and TRBJ1-2; 8 bases line up with TRBD1. V shed 7 bases, J shed 8 bases, and the junction held 12 bases outside the gene matches. There are 14 residues in the CDR3. Germline CDR1 MDHEN, CDR2 SYDVKM. DNA of the CDR3: TGTGCCAGCAACCCAGGACAACAGGGGGAGGGCTACACCTTC. This gives the protein CASNPGQQGEGYTF.

This clone was observed a handful of times. The V call is TRBV6-1, the J call TRBJ2-3; 8 nucleotides match TRBD2. Trimming took 7 bases from V and 3 from J; bases not matched to a gene: 6. Germline V gene lookup returns CDR1 MNHNS and CDR2 SASEGT. This CDR3 spans 14 amino acids. The CDR3 DNA follows: TGTGCCAGCAAAACGGGGGGGCCGACAGATACGCAGTATTTT. This gives the protein CASKTGGPTDTQYF.

The chain uses TRBV2 and TRBJ2-5; maybe TRBD1 (6 bases). V shed 4 bases and J shed 6 bases, with 9 bases lying between them. This CDR3 has 12 amino acids. Germline CDR1 and CDR2: SNHLY and FYNNEI. The DNA for the CDR3 is TGTGCCAGCAGTGCCAGGGGCAAGACCCAGTACTTC. Amino acid sequence: CASSARGKTQYF.